A single sample is the source of the 2 T cell receptor beta chains below, sequenced in a study of T-cell reconstitution after alpha-beta-depleted transplantation in children. During its preparation, the TCRbeta library received unique molecular identifiers. TCRdb re-called the PCR reads with MiXCR, one entry per CDR3 protein. The sample includes about a million distinct CDR3 sequences, roughly 29% of them seen just once. The specimen was PBMCs, mostly from graft donor cells, collected 360 days after TCRalphabeta/CD19-depleted stem cell transplant. The receptor set was obtained from a boy under three years old who had a stem cell transplant for SCID, so the T cells may come from the graft donor.

This chain links TRBV28 with TRBJ2-3, with 9 bases matching TRBD1. CDR3 length: 17 amino acids. Per the germline V gene, CDR1 is MDHEN and CDR2 is SYDVKM. Trimming cost V 2 bases and J 6 bases; bases outside gene matches: 12. The CDR3 protein is CASSLKYRGRDRDTQYF. The CDR3 bases are TGTGCCAGCAGTTTAAAGTACAGGGGGCGCGATCGCGATACGCAGTATTTT.

This chain uses TRBV12-3 or TRBV12-4 with TRBJ2-1; the D is unclear. CDR3 length: 17 amino acids. V was shortened by 2 bases and J by 1 base, with 15 bases between the two germline ends. CDR3 bases: TGTGCCAGCAGTTTAACCGGATTAGGCCCTTCCTACAATGAGCAGTTCTTC. This sequence encodes CASSLTGLGPSYNEQFF.